This TCR beta chain emerged from a study of identifying expanded T cells in peripheral blood. The CDR3 length is 18 residues. Per germline, CDR1 SGHRS and CDR2 YFSETQ. The J segment lost 0 bases and the V segment lost 3 bases, leaving 4 bases of the junction unmatched. Only in-frame clones appear in the TCRdb table, and some are missing; sequencing was by immunoSEQ multiplex PCR. The sample lists about 52,000 clones, less than 85% occurring once. Sequencing input: blood. The genes are TRBV5-1 and TRBJ2-6; 12 bases are shared with TRBD1. This receptor was taken from a person between 18 and 75 years old in good health. The CDR3 here is CASSYRDRGHSGANVLTF. The CDR3 bases are TGCGCCAGCAGCTACCGGGACAGGGGGCACTCTGGGGCCAACGTCCTGACTTTC. The full variable domain, with the rest looked up from reference TRBV5-1 and TRBJ2-6, is KAGVTQTPRYLIKTRGQQVTLSCSPISGHRSVSWYQQTPGQGLQFLFEYFSETQRNKGNFPGRFSGRQFSNSRSEMNVSTLELGDSALYLCASSYRDRGHSGANVLTFGAGSRLTVL.